The 21 T cell receptor beta chains in this list originate from one sample, sequenced in a study of blood T cell repertoires in COVID-19. The table came from immunoSEQ multiplex PCR; TCRdb's copy has only in-frame clones and leaves some out. The sample has 200,000 to 300,000 clones, approximately 80% seen once. Sequencing was performed on peripheral blood. These receptors all stem from a woman aged 80 or over with acute or convalescent COVID-19.

The rearrangement links TRBV19 to TRBJ1-2; weak D call: TRBD1 (6 bases). The V gene's germline CDR1 is LNHDA and CDR2 SQIVND (reference sequence). V was shortened by 7 bases and J by 5 bases, with 14 bases between the two germline ends. CDR3 size: 13 residues. The CDR3 is CASIQTGTYGYTF. The CDR3 nucleotides read TGTGCCAGTATCCAGACAGGAACTTATGGCTACACCTTC.

This chain connects TRBV7-3 to TRBJ1-2; 10 positions agree with TRBD1. Germline V lookup: CDR1 SGHTA, CDR2 FQGTGA. This CDR3 spans 16 amino acids. V shed 5 bases and J 0 bases; nucleotides not matched to a gene: 6. The DNA of the CDR3 is TGTGCCAGCAGCCCGGGACAGGGGACGGCTAACTATGGCTACACCTTC. Translated, it gives CASSPGQGTANYGYTF.

The V call is TRBV14, the J call TRBJ2-3; D perhaps matches TRBD1 (6 bases). The CDR3 totals 15 residues. The germline V gene has CDR1 SGHDN and CDR2 FVKESK. Trimming removed 1 base at V and 2 bases at J, with 10 bases between. The CDR3 sequence: CASSQGQAFTDTQYF. The CDR3 nucleotides are TGTGCCAGCAGCCAAGGACAGGCGTTCACAGATACGCAGTATTTT.

The V gene is TRBV29-1, the J gene TRBJ1-3, with D perhaps matching TRBD1 (6 bases). The V gene lost 5 bases and the J gene lost 0 bases, with 11 bases spanning the gap. The germline V gene has CDR1 SQVTM and CDR2 ANQGSEA. The CDR3 loop spans 14 amino acids. The CDR3 region is CSVSTGSSGNTIYF. CDR3 nucleotide sequence: TGCAGCGTTTCTACAGGGAGCTCTGGAAACACCATATATTTT.

V is TRBV7-2 and J is TRBJ2-6, with D unclear. Germline CDR1 SGHTA, CDR2 FQGNSA. The CDR3 loop spans 14 amino acids. Trimming took 3 bases from V and 2 from J, leaving 5 bases between them. CDR3 nucleotides: TGTGCCAGCAGCTTTGGCCCTGGGGCCAACGTCCTGACTTTC. As protein: CASSFGPGANVLTF.

The CDR3 DNA reads as TGTGCCTCACACAGGGACAGTAATCAGCCCCAGCATTTT. Translated, it gives CASHRDSNQPQHF. The V gene is TRBV10-3, the J gene TRBJ1-5, with 7 bases aligning to TRBD1. Germline V gene data show CDR1 as ENHRY and CDR2 as SYGVKD. This CDR3 spans 13 amino acids. J gave up 4 bases and V 11 bases, and 8 bases lay outside the gene matches.

This clone is a singleton in its sample. The J gene is TRBJ1-4, the V gene TRBV27; D may be TRBD1 (5 bases). The CDR3 has 14 amino acids. Germline values: CDR1 MNHEY, CDR2 SMNVEV (reference sequence). Deletions cut 3 bases from V and 4 bases from J, with 9 bases between. CDR3 coding DNA: TGTGCCAGCAGTTTGGGGGGGTATAATGAAAAACTGTTTTTT. This codes for CASSLGGYNEKLFF.

The rearrangement links TRBV10-3 to TRBJ2-5; D uncertain. This CDR3 comprises 12 residues. V was trimmed by 7 bases and J by 0 bases, leaving 6 bases between them. The germline CDR1 and CDR2 sequences are ENHRY and SYGVKD. In DNA, the CDR3 is TGTGCCATCACTTCTGACCAAGAGACCCAGTACTTC. It yields the protein CAITSDQETQYF.

This clone was observed a single time. The rearrangement links TRBV7-3 to TRBJ2-6; possible D gene TRBD2, 5 bases. Trimming shortened V by 4 bases and J by 3 bases, and 10 bases separated the two germline ends. Germline V lookup: CDR1 SGHTA, CDR2 FQGTGA. The CDR3 has 15 amino acids. CDR3 sequence: CASSYGGGGANVLTF. Written as DNA, the CDR3 is TGTGCCAGCAGCTATGGTGGAGGTGGGGCCAACGTCCTGACTTTC.

In DNA, the CDR3 is TGTGCCAGTAGTATCACAAGGGGGTCCTACGAGCAGTACTTC. Translation: CASSITRGSYEQYF. This chain connects TRBV19 to TRBJ2-7; possibly TRBD1 for D (6 bases). Germline V gene data show CDR1 as LNHDA and CDR2 as SQIVND (reference sequence). V gave up 3 bases and J gave up 1 base, with 10 bases separating them. This CDR3 has 14 amino acids. Full variable domain (remainder filled in from reference TRBV19 and TRBJ2-7): DGGITQSPKYLFRKEGQNVTLSCEQNLNHDAMYWYRQDPGQGLRLIYYSQIVNDFQKGDIAEGYSVSREKKESFPLTVTSAQKNPTAFYLCASSITRGSYEQYFGPGTRLTVT.

The CDR3 DNA reads TGTGCCAGCAGTGACAGATATCAGCCCCAGCATTTT. Translating it yields CASSDRYQPQHF. The rearrangement links TRBV6-2 or TRBV6-3 to TRBJ1-5, with a tentative D call TRBD1 (5 bases). V lost 5 bases and J lost 5, with 7 bases in between. The germline gives CDR1 MNHEY, CDR2 SVGEGT. There are 12 residues in the CDR3.

This chain uses TRBV6-6 with TRBJ2-7, with D maybe TRBD1 (5 bases). The CDR3 length is 15 residues. Germline CDR1 reads MNHNY; CDR2 reads SVGAGI (reference sequence). The V end was cut by 2 bases, the J end by 6 bases, with 17 bases between. The CDR3 coding sequence is TGTGCCAGCAGTTACACTCAGGGATCTGCGAGCGAGCAGTACTTC. Translated: CASSYTQGSASEQYF.

This sequence joins TRBV19 and TRBJ2-2; 9 nucleotides match TRBD1. The junction had 10 bases not matched to a gene; V was cut back by 4 bases and J by 4 bases. This CDR3 is 17 amino acids long. Germline V gene data show CDR1 as LNHDA and CDR2 as SQIVND (reference sequence). CDR3 sequence (DNA): TGTGCCAGTAGTACCCCAACAGGGGGCACGGTCACCGGGGAGCTGTTTTTT. Translated, it gives CASSTPTGGTVTGELFF. The full variable domain, its missing parts supplied by reference TRBV19 and TRBJ2-2, is DGGITQSPKYLFRKEGQNVTLSCEQNLNHDAMYWYRQDPGQGLRLIYYSQIVNDFQKGDIAEGYSVSREKKESFPLTVTSAQKNPTAFYLCASSTPTGGTVTGELFFGEGSRLTVL.

The V and J genes are TRBV7-9 and TRBJ1-3, with D maybe TRBD1 (6 bases). V was clipped by 5 bases and J by 3 bases, with 23 bases between them. The CDR3 runs to 18 residues. CDR1 and CDR2 from the germline V gene are SEHNR and FQNEAQ (reference sequence). Here the CDR3 reads CASSHRTERYSVGNTIYF. CDR3 DNA: TGTGCCAGCAGCCACCGGACAGAGCGCTACTCTGTTGGAAACACCATATATTTT.

V and J are TRBV27 and TRBJ1-5, with a tentative D call TRBD1 (6 bases). Looked up from germline, CDR1 is MNHEY and CDR2 is SMNVEV (reference sequence). Trimming took off 6 bases at V and 6 bases at J, with 12 bases between the two ends. CDR3 length: 13 amino acids. DNA for the CDR3: TGTGCCAGCAGCCCCGGCAGGGGTCAGCCCCAGCATTTT. Translating gives CASSPGRGQPQHF.

The genes are TRBV27 and TRBJ1-2; 9 nucleotides match TRBD1. The germline V gene has CDR1 MNHEY and CDR2 SMNVEV (reference sequence). This CDR3 is 12 amino acids long. V lost 11 bases to trimming and J lost 2 bases; unmatched junction nucleotides: 3. CDR3 amino acids: CASGTGNYGYTF. In nucleotides, the CDR3 is TGTGCCTCCGGGACAGGGAACTATGGCTACACCTTC.

V gene TRBV18 combines with J gene TRBJ2-5; D gene uncertain. The CDR3 length is 12 residues. Germline V gene sequence: CDR1 KGHSH, CDR2 LQKENI. V was shortened by 2 bases and J by 5 bases, with 6 bases between the two germline ends. The CDR3 protein is CASSPGGETQYF. The CDR3 bases are TGTGCCAGCTCACCAGGTGGCGAGACCCAGTACTTC.

The CDR3 here is CAWSVQGWYEQYF. CDR3 bases: TGTGCCTGGAGTGTACAGGGGTGGTACGAGCAGTACTTC. The gene calls are TRBV30 and TRBJ2-7, with 7 bases aligning to TRBD1. Germline loops: CDR1 GTSNPN, CDR2 SVGIG (reference sequence). This CDR3 contains 13 residues. Trimming cost V 0 bases and J 4 bases; bases outside gene matches: 3.

CDR3 region: CASSWGDGRPEAFF. The CDR3 DNA reads TGCGCCAGCAGCTGGGGGGACGGCCGCCCTGAAGCTTTCTTT. The rearrangement uses TRBV5-1 and TRBJ1-1, with D possibly being TRBD1 (5 bases). Trimming took 3 bases from V and 6 from J, leaving 15 bases between them. The CDR3 loop spans 14 amino acids. Germline V CDR1 and CDR2: SGHRS, YFSETQ.

The V and J genes are TRBV14 and TRBJ1-3; TRBD1 matches 8 bases. The J segment lost 6 bases and the V segment lost 4 bases, leaving 11 bases of the junction unmatched. This CDR3 has 16 amino acids. Germline CDR1 and CDR2: SGHDN and FVKESK. The CDR3 loop reads CASSRQTGTGVNTIYF. For the CDR3, the DNA is TGTGCCAGCAGCCGCCAGACCGGGACAGGAGTAAACACCATATATTTT.

CDR3 region: CATSDPGTGGAGQPQHF. The CDR3 DNA reads TGTGCCACCAGTGATCCCGGGACAGGGGGCGCGGGTCAGCCCCAGCATTTT. The chain uses TRBV24-1 and TRBJ1-5; 12 nucleotides line up with TRBD1. The CDR3 covers 17 residues. The trim removed 3 bases at V and 6 bases at J, leaving 8 bases unmatched. Germline CDR1 reads KGHDR; CDR2 reads SFDVKD.